The clone carrying this TCR beta chain was recorded at least ten times. What it recognizes is unknown. This record comes from a study of blood T cells in healthy people across ages. Study-wide results and limits: As age increased, TCR beta diversity per million T cells fell in a roughly linear fashion.

Peripheral blood samples of around 11 milliliters were drawn from each donor. A second PCR of 7 to 11 cycles used a sample-barcoded 5' primer and a J-beta primer mix. One entry per CDR3 protein, called by TCRdb with MiXCR from the 5' RACE reads. The table records 1.5 million to 2 million distinct CDR3 sequences, 28% of them present only once. The length of the CDR3 is 17 residues. V lost 4 bases and J lost 3; bases outside the gene matches: 14. Germline assignment: CDR1 ENHRY and CDR2 SYGVKD. Material for sequencing was blood. The chain combines TRBV10-3 with TRBJ1-2; 7 bases are a match to TRBD1. The clonotype was recovered from a woman aged 25 to 45 in good health. The CDR3 reads CAISGGTAGNWDYGYTF. The CDR3 nucleotides read TGTGCCATCAGTGGTGGGACAGCCGGTAACTGGGACTATGGCTACACCTTC.